This TCR beta chain came from a study of T cells after yellow fever vaccination. Study observations and caveats: Booster sampling recovered most clones from primary vaccination (around 96% CD4, around 90% CD8). Though it reached lower strength, the secondary response hit its peak faster, day 5 versus 15.

With respect to this clonotype: No antigen is known for it.

MiXCR, run by TCRdb on the 5' RACE reads, gives a single entry per CDR3 protein. The sample gives more than 450,000 distinct CDR3 sequences, just over 20% of which show up once; about 15% is in the top ten. The clonotype comes from a man aged 18 to 35 who received the YFV17D yellow fever vaccine. Specimen: PBMCs, collected less than 25 days after the first yellow fever vaccination.

CDR3 DNA: TGTGCCAGTAGTATAGGGGGAGATGGGGATTCACCCCTCCACTTT. Protein product: CASSIGGDGDSPLHF. The chain is built from TRBV19 and TRBJ1-6, with unresolved D. The germline gives CDR1 LNHDA, CDR2 SQIVND (reference sequence). This CDR3 spans 15 amino acids. With 1 base removed from V and 8 bases from J, the gap between germline ends came to 12 bases.